The clone carrying this T cell receptor (beta chain) was detected many times. Germline V gene lookup returns CDR1 SGHTA and CDR2 FQGNSA. The V and J ends lost 1 base and 2 bases, in that order; junction bases with no gene match: 5. The CDR3 totals 16 residues. Via MiXCR, TCRdb re-called the RT-PCR reads, giving one row per CDR3 protein. Of about 680,000 distinct CDR3 sequences in the sample, 13% to 15% are singletons; the top ten hold roughly 3.9%. This TCR came from a female donor in good health, serving as a healthy control. Sequenced input: memory CD4+ T cells from blood. The rearrangement joins TRBV7-2 to TRBJ2-3; 8 bases are a match to TRBD1. The CDR3 spells CASSLVVTGATDTQYF. The CDR3 DNA reads TGTGCCAGCAGCTTAGTTGTGACAGGGGCCACAGATACGCAGTATTTT.